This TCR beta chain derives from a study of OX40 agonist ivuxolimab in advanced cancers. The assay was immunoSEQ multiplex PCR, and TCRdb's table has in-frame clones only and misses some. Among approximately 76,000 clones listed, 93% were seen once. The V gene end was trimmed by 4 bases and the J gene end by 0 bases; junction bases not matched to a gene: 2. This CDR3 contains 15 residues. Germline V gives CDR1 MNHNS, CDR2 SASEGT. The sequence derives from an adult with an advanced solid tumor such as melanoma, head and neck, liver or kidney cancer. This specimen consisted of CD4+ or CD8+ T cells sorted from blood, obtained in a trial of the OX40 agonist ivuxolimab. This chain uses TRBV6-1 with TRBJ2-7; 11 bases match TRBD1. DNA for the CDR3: TGTGCCAGCAGTGGGGACAGGGGGAGCTCCTACGAGCAGTACTTC. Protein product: CASSGDRGSSYEQYF.